This TCR beta chain stems from a study of cytomegalovirus exposure and HLA in healthy donors. Findings of the study overall: A highly shared variant cluster was judged a likely technical artifact. The majority of CMV-associated TCR beta chains were reported as apparently HLA-restricted in a later analysis.

The study ran its PCR with 60 Vbeta and 13 Jbeta primers. The repertoire was sequenced with immunoSEQ multiplex PCR; TCRdb's copy has only in-frame clones and lacks some. The sample records around 130,000 clones, roughly 82% being singletons. A word on this clone: The antigen is unknown.

Sequencing was done on a sample of PBMCs. The clonotype was recovered from a male donor in good health and CMV-seropositive.

The chain's CDR3 is CASSTTPGLAGGTYEQYF. DNA of the CDR3: TGTGCCAGCAGTACTACTCCGGGACTAGCGGGAGGCACCTACGAGCAGTACTTC. This sequence joins TRBV28 and TRBJ2-5; the match to TRBD2 covers 15 bases. The J call may be faulty, since TRBJ2-7 better matches the DNA end. Germline CDR1 reads MDHEN; CDR2 reads SYDVKM. The CDR3 is 18 residues long.